Below are 27 T cell receptor beta chains sequenced from a single sample in a study of read filtering for tumor transcriptome and immune sequencing. From about 0.4 ug of RNA, a library with molecular barcoded alpha/delta and beta/gamma adaptors was made. MiXCR, run by TCRdb on the reads, gives a single entry per CDR3 protein. The table lists roughly 130,000 distinct CDR3 sequences, roughly 13% of them singletons. The specimen sequenced was a population of CD138-negative cells sorted from bone marrow. These receptors were collected from a donor aged 40 or older with multiple myeloma.

This clonotype was seen ten or more times. CDR3 sequence: CASSPLTNTEAFF. DNA of the CDR3: TGTGCCAGCAGCCCACTAACGAACACTGAAGCTTTCTTT. The J gene is TRBJ1-1, the V gene TRBV11-2, with D uncertain. Germline CDR1 and CDR2: SGHAT and FQNNGV. The CDR3 spans 13 residues. Trimming took off 5 bases at V and 1 base at J, with 8 bases between the two ends.

A few counts support this clonotype. Since a much larger clone is just one base distant, this may be a read error. The V gene is TRBV11-2, the J gene TRBJ1-1, with D possibly being TRBD1 (6 bases). This CDR3 contains 13 residues. Germline-derived CDR1 and CDR2 are SGHAT and FQNNGV. The CDR3 region is CASMRTANTETFF. In nucleotides, the CDR3 is TGTGCCAGCATGCGGACAGCGAACACTGAAACTTTCTTT.

This clonotype has a handful of counts. Given a much more abundant clone one base away, this may be a read error. The V and J genes are TRBV6-6 and TRBJ2-1, with TRBD2 matching 8 bases. This CDR3 comprises 13 residues. Per the germline V gene, CDR1 is MNHNY and CDR2 is SVGAGI (reference sequence). CDR3 amino acids: CASNPEGLVNQLF. The CDR3 DNA sequence: TGTGCCAGCAACCCCGAGGGACTAGTAAATCAGCTCTTC.

This clonotype was recorded many times. This chain joins TRBV5-1 and TRBJ2-7; D call uncertain. Between the trimmed V and J ends, which lost 0 bases and 2 bases, there was a span of 12 bases. CDR3 length equals 15 residues. CDR1 is SGHRS, CDR2 YFSETQ, per germline. The CDR3 is CASSLGLAPTYEQYF. Here the CDR3 DNA reads TGCGCCAGCAGCTTGGGATTAGCTCCCACCTACGAGCAGTACTTC.

This clonotype was detected only a few times. One end of the junction does not line up with germline, which may come from a read error. CDR3 DNA sequence: TGCAGTCCTAGCGGGGCAGGACACACAGATACGCAGTATTTT. Translating gives CSPSGAGHTDTQYF. The chain joins TRBV20-1 to TRBJ2-3; 9 bases are shared with TRBD2. Germline V gene lookup returns CDR1 DFQATT and CDR2 SNEGSKA (reference sequence). The length of the CDR3 is 14 residues.

The rearrangement uses TRBV6-1 and TRBJ2-5; 12 nucleotides align to TRBD1. V was pared by 8 bases and J by 1 base, with 11 bases of the junction left unmatched. The germline V gene has CDR1 MNHNS and CDR2 SASEGT. The CDR3 covers 17 residues. The CDR3 protein is CASGRDRGRGRQETQYF. In DNA form, the CDR3 reads TGTGCCAGCGGCCGGGACAGGGGGCGTGGACGCCAAGAGACCCAGTACTTC.

As regards this clonotype: One end of the junction varies from germline; a read error may be responsible. The chain joins TRBV19 to TRBJ2-3; 7 bases align to TRBD2. The germline V gene has CDR1 LNHDA and CDR2 SQIVND (reference sequence). The CDR3 has 13 amino acids. The CDR3 reads CASKLARVDTPYF. CDR3 DNA sequence: TGTGCCAGTAAACTAGCGCGTGTAGATACGCCGTATTTT.

This clonotype was detected many times. The chain couples TRBV19 to TRBJ1-5; the D is unclear. Trimming left V 6 bases short and J 2 bases short, with 14 bases between. Germline CDR1 is LNHDA and CDR2 is SQIVND (reference sequence). The CDR3 covers 15 residues. For the CDR3, the DNA is TGTGCCAGTAGAGCCGTCGGGGTCGGCAATCAGCCCCAGCATTTT. It is translated as CASRAVGVGNQPQHF.

The sample holds many counts of this clonotype. V and J are TRBV7-9 and TRBJ1-5; a weak D match, TRBD1 (6 bases). Germline V lookup: CDR1 SEHNR, CDR2 FQNEAQ (reference sequence). The CDR3 spans 14 residues. The V end lost 5 bases, the J end lost 7 bases, and 15 bases lay between the germline ends. The CDR3 loop reads CASSQGQIGQPQHF. The DNA of the CDR3 is TGTGCCAGCAGCCAAGGACAGATTGGACAGCCCCAGCATTTT.

This clonotype was picked up many times. The V gene is TRBV9, the J gene TRBJ2-1; D remains unclear. The V gene's germline CDR1 is SGDLS and CDR2 YYNGEE. The ends were cut back, 0 bases at V and 6 bases at J, with 13 bases in the middle. This CDR3 contains 15 residues. The CDR3 spells CASSVGLRAGNEQFF. The CDR3 region has the DNA TGTGCCAGCAGCGTAGGGCTTAGGGCCGGCAATGAGCAGTTCTTC.

This clonotype has ten or more counts. This rearrangement joins TRBV5-4 to TRBJ1-4; D is perhaps TRBD1 (5 bases). The V gene's germline CDR1 is SGHNT and CDR2 YYREEE (reference sequence). The CDR3 totals 13 residues. V gave up 4 bases and J gave up 8 bases, with 12 bases separating them. CDR3 nucleotides: TGTGCCAGCAGCCCCGCGGGGGGGGAAAAACTGTTTTTT. Translation: CASSPAGGEKLFF.

This clonotype came up a few times. V and J are TRBV7-2 and TRBJ2-2, with 10 bases matching TRBD2. In germline, CDR1 is SGHTA, CDR2 FQGNSA. This CDR3 spans 14 amino acids. The junction had 5 bases not matched to a gene; V was cut back by 8 bases and J by 5 bases. The CDR3 here is CASQAGGRTGELFF. The CDR3 DNA reads as TGTGCCAGCCAAGCGGGGGGGCGTACCGGGGAGCTGTTTTTT.

This clonotype was counted many times. No conserved phenylalanine or tryptophan is present at the end of the CDR3, so a read error is the likely explanation. This chain connects TRBV27 to TRBJ1-1; possibly TRBD1 for D (5 bases). V shed 8 bases and J shed 0 bases, with 22 bases lying between them. Per the germline V gene, CDR1 is MNHEY and CDR2 is SMNVEV (reference sequence). The CDR3 is 17 residues long. CDR3 sequence (DNA): TGTGCCAGCTCCACTCAACCCGGGGGAGGGATGAACACTGAAGCTTTCTCT. The encoded protein is CASSTQPGGGMNTEAFS.

This clonotype has at least ten counts. The chain uses TRBV6-6 and TRBJ2-3; 7 nucleotides match TRBD1. J lost 5 bases, V lost 7 bases, and 3 bases had no gene match. The CDR3 contains 12 residues. In germline, CDR1 is MNHNY, CDR2 SVGAGI (reference sequence). This CDR3 reads CASKDRVDTQYF. CDR3 DNA: TGTGCCAGCAAAGACAGGGTAGATACGCAGTATTTT.

This clonotype was seen repeatedly, ten times or more. The chain joins TRBV20-1 to TRBJ2-5; the match to TRBD2 covers 9 bases. This CDR3 comprises 13 residues. V lost 2 bases and J lost 3; bases outside the gene matches: 1. Germline V gene data show CDR1 as DFQATT and CDR2 as SNEGSKA (reference sequence). The DNA for the CDR3 is TGCAGTGCTAGACTAGCGGGAAAAGAGACCCAGTACTTC. It yields the protein CSARLAGKETQYF.

This clonotype turned up a few times. Given a much more abundant clone one base away, this may be a read error. No conserved phenylalanine or tryptophan ends this CDR3, so it is likely a read error. The chain has TRBV7-2 and TRBJ2-1; either TRBD1 or TRBD2 may supply D (6 bases each). Germline V gives CDR1 SGHTA, CDR2 FQGNSA. The CDR3 spans 14 residues. Deletions cut 5 bases from V and 9 bases from J, with 17 bases between. CDR3 residues: CASSQGLWGGEQFL. The DNA of the CDR3 is TGTGCCAGCAGCCAGGGGCTGTGGGGAGGTGAGCAGTTCCTC.

This clonotype was seen a few times. A read error may account for a junction end that differs from germline. This chain joins TRBV6-5 and TRBJ2-1; TRBD1 agrees at 9 bases. Germline loops: CDR1 MNHEY, CDR2 SVGAGI. This CDR3 has 15 amino acids. The CDR3: CASSLDRGPYNGQFF. CDR3 nucleotides: TGTGCCAGCAGTTTGGACAGGGGCCCCTACAATGGGCAGTTCTTC.

This clonotype was recorded at least ten times. The chain combines TRBV29-1 with TRBJ2-1; a weak D match, TRBD2 (5 bases). CDR1 is SQVTM and CDR2 is ANQGSEA in the germline V gene. This CDR3 comprises 12 residues. The V end was cut by 6 bases, the J end by 7 bases, with 13 bases between. CDR3 sequence reads: CSVQPSMNEQFF. CDR3 in DNA: TGCAGCGTCCAACCTAGCATGAATGAGCAGTTCTTC.

The chain recombines TRBV30 with TRBJ1-2, with 10 nucleotides matching TRBD1. V gave up 4 bases and J gave up 5 bases; unmatched junction bases: 7. The CDR3 contains 14 residues. Germline CDR1 GTSNPN, CDR2 SVGIG (reference sequence). The CDR3 reads CAWNPGTGDYGYTF. The CDR3 nucleotides are TGTGCCTGGAACCCCGGGACAGGGGATTATGGCTACACCTTC.

This clonotype occurred a few times. This clone may be a read error of a much larger clone one base away. The chain is built from TRBV9 and TRBJ2-7; tentative D call: TRBD1 (6 bases). Germline CDR1 and CDR2: SGDLS and YYNGEE. This CDR3 contains 13 residues. CDR3 DNA sequence: TGTGCCAGCAGGGTAGGACAGCCTGACGAGCAGTACTTC. Encoded protein: CASRVGQPDEQYF. Variable domain in full (rest from reference TRBV9 and TRBJ2-7): DSGVTQTPKHLITATGQRVTLRCSPRSGDLSVYWYQQSLDQGLQFLIQYYNGEERAKGNILERFSAQQFPDLHSELNLSSLELGDSALYFCASRVGQPDEQYFGPGTRLTVT.

This clonotype was picked up many times. The chain couples TRBV29-1 to TRBJ1-4; 8 positions agree with TRBD1. Per the germline V gene, CDR1 is SQVTM and CDR2 is ANQGSEA. This CDR3 is 14 amino acids long. After removal of 4 bases from V and 8 bases from J, the junction contained 9 bases not matched to a gene. The CDR3 bases are TGCAGCGTTGTATCGTTGCAGGGGGCAGAAAAACTGTTTTTT. Its protein is CSVVSLQGAEKLFF. The entire variable domain, with the rest obtained from reference TRBV29-1 and TRBJ1-4, is as follows: SAVISQKPSRDICQRGTSLTIQCQVDSQVTMMFWYRQQPGQSLTLIATANQGSEATYESGFVIDKFPISRPNLTFSTLTVSNMSPEDSSIYLCSVVSLQGAEKLFFGSGTQLSVL.

This clonotype was recorded at least ten times. This rearrangement joins TRBV4-1 to TRBJ2-2; D call uncertain. The CDR3 extends over 15 amino acids. CDR1 and CDR2 from the germline V gene are MGHRA and YSYEKL. Trimming pared 0 bases from V and 6 bases from J, leaving 11 bases between. CDR3 amino acids: CASSQDANVAGELFF. CDR3 DNA sequence: TGCGCCAGCAGCCAAGACGCTAATGTCGCCGGGGAGCTGTTTTTT.

This clonotype showed up many times. The chain carries TRBV4-2 and TRBJ2-1, with TRBD2 matching over 8 bases. The germline V gene has CDR1 LGHNA and CDR2 YNFKEQ. Unmatched junction bases numbered 7, after V lost 2 bases and J lost 4 bases. CDR3 size: 16 residues. The CDR3 DNA follows: TGTGCCAGCAGCCAACTTGGTAGCGGGGTTTACAATGAGCAGTTCTTC. Protein product: CASSQLGSGVYNEQFF.

This clonotype showed up just a few times. V gene TRBV10-1 combines with J gene TRBJ2-7; no firm D call. The CDR3 covers 14 residues. CDR1 WNHNN and CDR2 SYGVQD come from the germline V gene (reference sequence). Trimming took off 0 bases at V and 0 bases at J, with 6 bases between the two ends. CDR3 region: CASSESLGSYEQYF. As DNA, the CDR3 is TGCGCCAGCAGTGAGTCGCTGGGCTCCTACGAGCAGTACTTC.

The sample holds a few counts of this clonotype. The chain employs TRBV12-3 or TRBV12-4 and TRBJ2-3; tentatively, D is TRBD2 (6 bases). Trimming took off 2 bases at V and 1 base at J, with 10 bases between the two ends. This CDR3 has 15 residues. The DNA for the CDR3 is TGTGCCAGCAGTTTACCTCAGCGGGGCACAGATACGCAGTATTTT. It translates to CASSLPQRGTDTQYF.

This clonotype turned up a few times. This chain connects TRBV28 to TRBJ2-5; 7 bases are a match to TRBD2. This CDR3 has 14 amino acids. J lost 4 bases, V lost 2 bases, and 4 bases had no gene match. Looked up from germline, CDR1 is MDHEN and CDR2 is SYDVKM. The CDR3 DNA follows: TGTGCCAGCAGTTTACGCCCGGGGGGAGAGACCCAGTACTTC. This gives the protein CASSLRPGGETQYF.

This clonotype was observed many times. The rearrangement links TRBV3-1 to TRBJ2-2; maybe TRBD2 (5 bases). The germline V and J ends were trimmed by 8 bases and 1 base, with 5 bases remaining between them. This CDR3 is 12 amino acids long. CDR1 is LGHDT and CDR2 is YNNKEL in the germline V gene (reference sequence). CDR3 sequence: CASEGNTGELFF. For the CDR3, the DNA is TGTGCCAGCGAGGGGAACACCGGGGAGCTGTTTTTT.